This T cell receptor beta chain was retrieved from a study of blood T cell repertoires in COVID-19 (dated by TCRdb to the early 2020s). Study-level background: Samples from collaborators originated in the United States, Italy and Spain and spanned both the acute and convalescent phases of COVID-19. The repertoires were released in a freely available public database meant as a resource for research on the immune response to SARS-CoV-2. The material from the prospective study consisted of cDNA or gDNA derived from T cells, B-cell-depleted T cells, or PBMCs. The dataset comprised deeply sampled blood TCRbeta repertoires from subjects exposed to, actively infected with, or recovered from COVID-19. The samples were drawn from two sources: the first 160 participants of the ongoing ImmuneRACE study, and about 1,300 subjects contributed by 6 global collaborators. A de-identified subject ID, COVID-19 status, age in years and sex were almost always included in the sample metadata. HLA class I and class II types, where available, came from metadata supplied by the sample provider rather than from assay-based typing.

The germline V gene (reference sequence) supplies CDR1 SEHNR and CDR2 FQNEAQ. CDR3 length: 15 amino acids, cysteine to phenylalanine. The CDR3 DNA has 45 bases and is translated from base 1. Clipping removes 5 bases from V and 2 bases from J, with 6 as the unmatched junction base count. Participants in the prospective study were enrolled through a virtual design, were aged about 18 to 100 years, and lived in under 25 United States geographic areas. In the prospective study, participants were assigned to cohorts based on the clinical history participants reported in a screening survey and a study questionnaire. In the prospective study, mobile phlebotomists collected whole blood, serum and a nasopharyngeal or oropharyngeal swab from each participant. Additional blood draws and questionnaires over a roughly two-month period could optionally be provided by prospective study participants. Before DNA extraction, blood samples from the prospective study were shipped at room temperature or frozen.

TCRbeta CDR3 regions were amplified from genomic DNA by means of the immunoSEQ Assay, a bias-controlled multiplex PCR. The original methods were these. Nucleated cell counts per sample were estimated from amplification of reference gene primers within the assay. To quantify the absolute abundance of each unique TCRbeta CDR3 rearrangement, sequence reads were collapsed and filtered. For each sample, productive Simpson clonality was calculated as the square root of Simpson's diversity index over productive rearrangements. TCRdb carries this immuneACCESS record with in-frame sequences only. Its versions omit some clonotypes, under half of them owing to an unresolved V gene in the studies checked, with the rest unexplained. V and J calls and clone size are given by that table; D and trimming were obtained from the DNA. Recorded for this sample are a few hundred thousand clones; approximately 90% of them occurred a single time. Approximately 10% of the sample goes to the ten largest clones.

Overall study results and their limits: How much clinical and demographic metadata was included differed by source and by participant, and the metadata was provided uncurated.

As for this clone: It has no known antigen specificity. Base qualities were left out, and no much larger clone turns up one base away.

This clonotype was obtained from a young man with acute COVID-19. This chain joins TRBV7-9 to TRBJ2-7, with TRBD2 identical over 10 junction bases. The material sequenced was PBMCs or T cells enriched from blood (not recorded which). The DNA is TGTGCCAGCAGCACTACTAGCGGGAAGGCCTACGAGCAGTACTTC. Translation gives CASSTTSGKAYEQYF.